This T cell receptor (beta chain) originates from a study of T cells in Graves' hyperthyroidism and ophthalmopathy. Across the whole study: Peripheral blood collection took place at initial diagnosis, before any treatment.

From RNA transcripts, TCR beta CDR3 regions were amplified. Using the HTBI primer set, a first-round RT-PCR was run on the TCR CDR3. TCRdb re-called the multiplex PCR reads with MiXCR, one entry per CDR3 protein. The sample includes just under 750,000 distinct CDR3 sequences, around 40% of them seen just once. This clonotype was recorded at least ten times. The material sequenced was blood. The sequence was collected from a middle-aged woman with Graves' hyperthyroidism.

CDR3 in DNA: TGTGCCAGCAGCACCGGGCGGTCTGGAAACACCATATATTTT. Amino acids: CASSTGRSGNTIYF. This chain uses TRBV11-2 with TRBJ1-3; D is uncertain. Looked up from germline, CDR1 is SGHAT and CDR2 is FQNNGV. Trimming pared 5 bases from V and 1 base from J, leaving 9 bases between. This CDR3 is built from 14 residues.